This entry is about one T cell receptor (beta chain). Naive CD8 populations comprised CD45RO-negative cells positively selected for CCR7, excluding terminally differentiated effector memory CD45RA+ cells. The source of the sample is a study of shared clonotypes between healthy human individuals. In the study overall: CD4 naive cells filled three plates per donor, CD4 memory three, CD8 naive two and CD8 memory one.

The CDR3 is 17 residues long. Trimming shortened V by 1 base and J by 7 bases, and 19 bases separated the two germline ends. Germline CDR1 MGHRA, CDR2 YSYEKL. TCRdb's table, derived via immunoSEQ multiplex PCR, lists solely in-frame clones and lacks some. The data contain millions of clones, about 93% of them seen just once; the ten biggest clones take up more than 1.5%. The rearrangement joins TRBV4-1 to TRBJ2-2, with D tentatively TRBD1 or TRBD2 (5 bases each). The specimen sequenced was naive CD8+ T cells from PBMCs. This TCR came from a man aged 18 to 35 in good health. Some clones in this sample may be carry-over from other donors' samples. CDR3 loop: CASSQVLVRDPSGELFF. CDR3 DNA: TGCGCCAGCAGCCAAGTCTTGGTCCGGGACCCCAGCGGGGAGCTGTTTTTT.